This TCR beta chain emerged from a study of cytomegalovirus exposure and HLA in healthy donors. Broader study findings: Clonal expansion, a later analysis showed, was greater in HLA-associated TCR beta chains than in equally common others. TRBV6-2, TRBV6-3 and other indistinguishable V segments were excluded. The study recorded 160 or so TCR beta chains that were cytomegalovirus-associated. Earlier analysis yielded a pattern in which most TCR beta V segments were productive about 90% or about 30% of the time.

V shed 7 bases and J shed 1 base, with 9 bases lying between them. Germline lookup yields CDR1 MNHNS and CDR2 SASEGT. The CDR3 runs 13 residues. Primers for the PCR totalled 60 Vbeta and 13 Jbeta. Assay used: immunoSEQ multiplex PCR; TCRdb lists only in-frame clones, some missing. Of 180,000 or so clones listed, 62% are singletons. Comment on this clone: Its specificity is not known.

The V and J genes are TRBV6-1 and TRBJ2-3; D unclear. The material sequenced was PBMCs. This TCR came from a man aged 35-49 years in good health and CMV-seronegative. CDR3 coding DNA: TGTGCCAGCACGTGGAGAGGCACAGATACGCAGTATTTT. Translated, it gives CASTWRGTDTQYF.